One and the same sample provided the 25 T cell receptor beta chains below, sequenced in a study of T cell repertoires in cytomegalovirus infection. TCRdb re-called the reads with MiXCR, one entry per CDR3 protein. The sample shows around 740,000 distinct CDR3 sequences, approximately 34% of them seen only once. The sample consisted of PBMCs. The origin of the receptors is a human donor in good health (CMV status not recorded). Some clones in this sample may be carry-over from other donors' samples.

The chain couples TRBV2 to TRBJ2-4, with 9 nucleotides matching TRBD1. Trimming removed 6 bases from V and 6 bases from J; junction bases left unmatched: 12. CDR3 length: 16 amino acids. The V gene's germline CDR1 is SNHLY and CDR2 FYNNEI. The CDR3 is CASSLGWPGQGNIQYF. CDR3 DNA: TGTGCCAGCAGCCTCGGGTGGCCGGGACAGGGAAACATTCAGTACTTC.

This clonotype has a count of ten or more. The CDR3 nucleotides are TGTGCCAGCAGCCGAGACAGGGTCAATGAGCAGTTCTTC. Its protein product is CASSRDRVNEQFF. This chain joins TRBV5-4 and TRBJ2-1; 7 bases match TRBD1. This CDR3 spans 13 amino acids. Germline V gene lookup returns CDR1 SGHNT and CDR2 YYREEE (reference sequence). The J segment lost 6 bases and the V segment lost 4 bases, leaving 4 bases of the junction unmatched.

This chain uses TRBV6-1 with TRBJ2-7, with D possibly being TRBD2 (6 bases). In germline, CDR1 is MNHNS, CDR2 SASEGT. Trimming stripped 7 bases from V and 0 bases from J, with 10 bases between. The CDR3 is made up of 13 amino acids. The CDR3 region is CASTTGSSYEQYF. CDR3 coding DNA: TGTGCCAGCACCACCGGGAGCTCCTACGAGCAGTACTTC.

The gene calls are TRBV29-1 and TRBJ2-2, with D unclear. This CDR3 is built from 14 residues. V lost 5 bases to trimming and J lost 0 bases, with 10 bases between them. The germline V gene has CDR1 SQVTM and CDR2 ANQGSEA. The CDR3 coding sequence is TGCAGCGTTCTGGGCCGGACGAACACCGGGGAGCTGTTTTTT. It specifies CSVLGRTNTGELFF.

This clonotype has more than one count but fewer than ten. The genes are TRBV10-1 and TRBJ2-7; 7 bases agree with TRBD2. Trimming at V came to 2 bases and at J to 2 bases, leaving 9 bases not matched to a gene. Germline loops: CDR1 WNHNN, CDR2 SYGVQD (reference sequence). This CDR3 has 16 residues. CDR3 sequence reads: CASSENGGRRPYEQYF. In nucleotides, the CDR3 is TGCGCCAGCAGTGAGAACGGCGGGAGAAGGCCCTACGAGCAGTACTTC.

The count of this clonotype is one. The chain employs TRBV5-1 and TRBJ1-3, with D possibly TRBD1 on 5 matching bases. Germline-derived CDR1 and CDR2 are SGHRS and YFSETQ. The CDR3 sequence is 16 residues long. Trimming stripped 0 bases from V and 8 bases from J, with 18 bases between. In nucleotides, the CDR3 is TGCGCCAGCAGCTTGGCCCGCCAGGAGCCCAGGGACACCATATATTTT. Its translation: CASSLARQEPRDTIYF.

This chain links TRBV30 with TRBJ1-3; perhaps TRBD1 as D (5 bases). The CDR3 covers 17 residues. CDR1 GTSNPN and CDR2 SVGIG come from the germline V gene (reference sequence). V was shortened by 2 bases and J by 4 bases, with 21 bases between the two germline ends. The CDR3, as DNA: TGTGCCTGGAGTCCGAGCGCGGGAGGGACGGCAGGAAACACCATATATTTT. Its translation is CAWSPSAGGTAGNTIYF. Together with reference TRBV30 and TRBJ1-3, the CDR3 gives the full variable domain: SQTIHQWPATLVQPVGSPLSLECTVEGTSNPNLYWYRQAAGRGLQLLFYSVGIGQISSEVPQNLSASRPQDRQFILSSKKLLLSDSGFYLCAWSPSAGGTAGNTIYFGEGSWLTVV.

The CDR3 region has the DNA TGTGCCAGCAGGCAACAGGGTGGTATGACAGATACGCAGTATTTT. Its translation: CASRQQGGMTDTQYF. The chain employs TRBV6-6 and TRBJ2-3; weak D call: TRBD1 (6 bases). Looked up from germline, CDR1 is MNHNY and CDR2 is SVGAGI (reference sequence). Trimming took off 6 bases at V and 3 bases at J, with 16 bases between the two ends. This CDR3 is 15 amino acids long.

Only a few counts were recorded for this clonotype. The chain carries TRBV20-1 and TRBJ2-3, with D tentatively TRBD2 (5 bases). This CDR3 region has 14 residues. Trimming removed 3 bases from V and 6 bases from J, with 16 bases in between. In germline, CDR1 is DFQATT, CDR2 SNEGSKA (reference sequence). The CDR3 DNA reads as TGCAGTGCTAGCCCCACCGCTAGGGAGGATACGCAGTATTTT. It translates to CSASPTAREDTQYF.

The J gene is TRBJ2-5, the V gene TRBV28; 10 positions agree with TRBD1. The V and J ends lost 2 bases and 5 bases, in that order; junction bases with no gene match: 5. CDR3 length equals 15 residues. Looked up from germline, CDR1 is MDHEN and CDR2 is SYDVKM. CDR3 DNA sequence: TGTGCCAGCAGTTTAATGGGACAGGGGCGGGAGACCCAGTACTTC. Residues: CASSLMGQGRETQYF.

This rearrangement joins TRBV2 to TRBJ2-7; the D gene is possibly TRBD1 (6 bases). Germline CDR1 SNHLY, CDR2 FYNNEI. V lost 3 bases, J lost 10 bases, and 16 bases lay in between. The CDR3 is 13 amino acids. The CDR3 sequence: CASSESQGLPQYF. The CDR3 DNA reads TGTGCCAGCAGTGAGAGTCAGGGGCTCCCCCAGTACTTC.

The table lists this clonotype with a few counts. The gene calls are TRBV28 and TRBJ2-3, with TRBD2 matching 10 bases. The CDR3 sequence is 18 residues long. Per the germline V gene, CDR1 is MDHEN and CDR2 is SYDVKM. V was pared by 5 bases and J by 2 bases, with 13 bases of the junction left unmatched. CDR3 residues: CASSQLAGGSRYTDTQYF. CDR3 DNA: TGTGCCAGCAGTCAGTTAGCGGGGGGATCCCGATACACAGATACGCAGTATTTT.

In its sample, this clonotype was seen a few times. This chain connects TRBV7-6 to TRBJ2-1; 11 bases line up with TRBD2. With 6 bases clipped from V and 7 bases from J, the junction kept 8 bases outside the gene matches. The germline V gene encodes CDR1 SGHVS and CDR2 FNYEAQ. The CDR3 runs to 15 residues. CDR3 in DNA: TGTGCCAGCAGGCCTAGCGGGAGGTTGGGAAATGAGCAGTTCTTC. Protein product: CASRPSGRLGNEQFF.

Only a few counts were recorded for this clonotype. The CDR3 DNA follows: TGTGCCAGCAGCCGAGGGACAGCAAGTATTCAGTACTTC. This sequence encodes CASSRGTASIQYF. The chain is built from TRBV7-8 and TRBJ2-4; TRBD1 matches at 7 bases. The CDR3 is 13 residues long. The V and J ends lost 5 bases and 10 bases, in that order; junction bases with no gene match: 8. Germline lookup yields CDR1 SGHVS and CDR2 FQNEAQ.

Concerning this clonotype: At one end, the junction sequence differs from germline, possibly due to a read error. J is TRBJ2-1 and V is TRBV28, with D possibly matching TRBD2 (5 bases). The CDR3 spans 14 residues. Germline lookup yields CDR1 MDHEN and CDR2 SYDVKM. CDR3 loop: CASSLGSAGNAQFF. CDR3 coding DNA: TGTGCCAGCAGTTTAGGGAGCGCGGGCAATGCGCAGTTCTTC.

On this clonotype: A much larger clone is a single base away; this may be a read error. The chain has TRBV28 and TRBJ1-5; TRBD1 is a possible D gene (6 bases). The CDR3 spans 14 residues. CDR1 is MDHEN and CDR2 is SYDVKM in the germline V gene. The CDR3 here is CDSSLIGTNQPQHF. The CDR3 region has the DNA TGTGACAGCAGTTTAATCGGGACAAATCAGCCCCAGCATTTT.

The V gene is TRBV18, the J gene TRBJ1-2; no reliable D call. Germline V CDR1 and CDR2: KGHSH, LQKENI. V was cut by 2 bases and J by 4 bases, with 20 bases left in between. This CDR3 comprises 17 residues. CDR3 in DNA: TGTGCCAGCTCACCAGGGTCAGGACTGATTGATTCCTATGGCTACACCTTC. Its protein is CASSPGSGLIDSYGYTF.

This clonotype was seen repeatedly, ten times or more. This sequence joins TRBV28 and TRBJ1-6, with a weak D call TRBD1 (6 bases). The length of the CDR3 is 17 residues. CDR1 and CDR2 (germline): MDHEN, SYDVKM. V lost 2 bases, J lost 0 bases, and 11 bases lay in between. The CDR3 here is CASSLQGSGSYNSPLHF. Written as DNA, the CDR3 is TGTGCCAGCAGTTTACAGGGGTCCGGCTCCTATAATTCACCCCTCCACTTT.

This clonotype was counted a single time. CDR3 sequence: CASSLDRAYSGNTIYF. As DNA, the CDR3 is TGTGCCAGCAGCCTAGACAGGGCCTACTCTGGAAACACCATATATTTT. J is TRBJ1-3 and V is TRBV6-6, with TRBD1 matching 7 bases. The CDR3 extends over 16 amino acids. Germline-derived CDR1 and CDR2 are MNHNY and SVGAGI (reference sequence). Germline trimming cut 6 bases from V and 0 bases from J; bases unmatched to any gene: 8.

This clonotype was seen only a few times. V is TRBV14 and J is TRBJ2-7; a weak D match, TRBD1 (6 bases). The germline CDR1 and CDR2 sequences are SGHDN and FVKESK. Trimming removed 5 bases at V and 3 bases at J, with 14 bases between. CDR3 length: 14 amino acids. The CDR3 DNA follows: TGTGCCAGCAGCGTCGGGACACTTCACTACGAGCAGTACTTC. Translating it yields CASSVGTLHYEQYF.

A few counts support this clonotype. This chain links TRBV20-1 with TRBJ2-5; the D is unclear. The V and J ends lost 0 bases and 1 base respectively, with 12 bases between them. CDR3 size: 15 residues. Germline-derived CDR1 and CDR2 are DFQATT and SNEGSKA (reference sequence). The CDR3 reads CSARDLSSSQETQYF. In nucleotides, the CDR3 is TGCAGTGCTAGAGATCTGTCAAGCAGCCAAGAGACCCAGTACTTC.

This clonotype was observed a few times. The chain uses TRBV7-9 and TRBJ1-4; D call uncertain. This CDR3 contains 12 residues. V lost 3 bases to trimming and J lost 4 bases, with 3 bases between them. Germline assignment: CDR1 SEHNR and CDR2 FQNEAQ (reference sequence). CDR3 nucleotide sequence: TGTGCCAGCAGCTTGGTTAATGAAAAACTGTTTTTT. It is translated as CASSLVNEKLFF.

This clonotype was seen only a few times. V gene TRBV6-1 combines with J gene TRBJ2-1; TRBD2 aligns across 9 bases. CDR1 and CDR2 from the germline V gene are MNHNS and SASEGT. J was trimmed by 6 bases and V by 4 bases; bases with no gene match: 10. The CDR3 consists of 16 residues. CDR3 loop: CASSVWGLALGNEQFF. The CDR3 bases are TGTGCCAGCAGTGTTTGGGGACTAGCCCTGGGCAATGAGCAGTTCTTC.

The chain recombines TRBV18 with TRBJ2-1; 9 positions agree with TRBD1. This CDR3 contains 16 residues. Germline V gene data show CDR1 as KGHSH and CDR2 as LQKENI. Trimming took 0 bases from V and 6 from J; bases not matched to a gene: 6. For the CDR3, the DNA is TGTGCCAGCTCACCACCGCGGACAGGGGTAACCAATGAGCAGTTCTTC. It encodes CASSPPRTGVTNEQFF.

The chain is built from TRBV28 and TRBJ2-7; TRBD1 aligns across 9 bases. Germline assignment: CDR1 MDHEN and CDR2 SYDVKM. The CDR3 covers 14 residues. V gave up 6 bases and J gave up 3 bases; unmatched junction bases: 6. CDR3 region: CASSGTGSYYEQYF. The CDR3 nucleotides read TGTGCCAGCAGCGGGACAGGGAGCTACTACGAGCAGTACTTC.